This is a list of T cell receptor beta chains from one sample in a study of radiotherapy plus CTLA-4 blockade in lung cancer. Clones were read by immunoSEQ multiplex PCR, and TCRdb kept only the in-frame ones, dropping some. The sample has 90,000 to 100,000 clones; around 88% are singletons. Specimen: peripheral blood, collected from a patient treated with radiotherapy plus ipilimumab. These TCRs come from a human donor with non-small cell lung cancer that progressed on radiotherapy plus ipilimumab. Each CDR3 is given with its conserved first and last residue. A D gene is named only where the DNA matches it firmly. Only some rows state a clone size, as once, few, many or a class for expanded clones.

clone_size: .; d_call: .; j_call: TRBJ1-3; v_call: TRBV12-5; cdr3_nt: TGTGCTAGTGGTTTGAGTAGTTCTGGAAACACCATATATTTT; cdr3_aa: CASGLSSSGNTIYF
clone_size: .; d_call: .; j_call: TRBJ2-7; v_call: TRBV29-1; cdr3_nt: TGCAGCGTAGCGAACTACGAGCAGTACTTC; cdr3_aa: CSVANYEQYF
clone_size: .; d_call: .; j_call: TRBJ2-7; v_call: TRBV11-3; cdr3_nt: TGTGCCAGCAGCCCCAGGAGCCGCCTAGTTTACGAGCAGTACTTC; cdr3_aa: CASSPRSRLVYEQYF
clone_size: .; d_call: .; j_call: TRBJ1-2; v_call: TRBV6-1; cdr3_nt: TGTGCCAGCACCAAAAAGGGGCGCGGGGTTGTAGGCTACACCTTC; cdr3_aa: CASTKKGRGVVGYTF
clone_size: .; d_call: TRBD1; j_call: TRBJ1-2; v_call: TRBV2; cdr3_nt: TGTGCCAGCAGTGATATTTTAGACAGGGGACTTGTCTATGGCTACACCTTC; cdr3_aa: CASSDILDRGLVYGYTF
clone_size: .; d_call: .; j_call: TRBJ1-2; v_call: TRBV11-2; cdr3_nt: TGTGCCAGCAGCTTAGATGCGGGAACTAACTATGGCTACACCTTC; cdr3_aa: CASSLDAGTNYGYTF
clone_size: .; d_call: TRBD1; j_call: TRBJ2-7; v_call: TRBV12-5; cdr3_nt: TGTGCTAGTGGTTTGTCTTTCGGGGACAGGAGCTATGAGCAGTACTTC; cdr3_aa: CASGLSFGDRSYEQYF
clone_size: .; d_call: .; j_call: TRBJ2-1; v_call: TRBV7-8; cdr3_nt: TGTGCCAGCAGCTCTAAAAGGGTACCATCCTACAATGAGCAGTTCTTC; cdr3_aa: CASSSKRVPSYNEQFF
clone_size: .; d_call: .; j_call: TRBJ2-5; v_call: TRBV11-2; cdr3_nt: TGTGCCAGCAGCTCCGGACGCCAAGAGACCCAGTACTTC; cdr3_aa: CASSSGRQETQYF
clone_size: .; d_call: .; j_call: TRBJ1-2; v_call: TRBV6-1; cdr3_nt: TGTGCCAGCAGTGAAATCATCCCTGGCTATGGCTACACCTTC; cdr3_aa: CASSEIIPGYGYTF
clone_size: .; d_call: .; j_call: TRBJ1-5; v_call: TRBV5-1; cdr3_nt: TGCGCCAGCAGCCCCGGGGGAGGTACCAATCAGCCCCAGCATTTT; cdr3_aa: CASSPGGGTNQPQHF
clone_size: .; d_call: .; j_call: TRBJ1-2; v_call: TRBV7-9; cdr3_nt: TGTGCCAGCAGCGCCCGCCCGTCTGATGGGACGGCGGTTCGTGCTGGCTACACCTTC; cdr3_aa: CASSARPSDGTAVRAGYTF
clone_size: .; d_call: .; j_call: TRBJ1-1; v_call: TRBV5-1; cdr3_nt: TGCGCCAGCAGCTTGGCGCCGGAGAGGGGTGAAGCTTTCTTT; cdr3_aa: CASSLAPERGEAFF
clone_size: .; d_call: TRBD1; j_call: TRBJ1-2; v_call: TRBV5-1; cdr3_nt: TGCGCCAGCAGTTCGGCCGGGACAGGGGTCTATGGCTACACCTTC; cdr3_aa: CASSSAGTGVYGYTF
clone_size: .; d_call: .; j_call: TRBJ2-1; v_call: TRBV5-1; cdr3_nt: TGCGCCAGCAGCTTGTTTGGTGGTGAGCAGTTCTTC; cdr3_aa: CASSLFGGEQFF
clone_size: .; d_call: TRBD2; j_call: TRBJ2-1; v_call: TRBV10-3; cdr3_nt: TGTGCCATCAGTGTGGCGAGCGGGACCTCCTACAATGAGCAGTTCTTC; cdr3_aa: CAISVASGTSYNEQFF
clone_size: .; d_call: TRBD1; j_call: TRBJ1-2; v_call: TRBV6-1; cdr3_nt: TGTGCCAGCAGGGTCGGGACAGGGAGTGGCTACACCTTC; cdr3_aa: CASRVGTGSGYTF
clone_size: .; d_call: TRBD2; j_call: TRBJ2-5; v_call: TRBV2; cdr3_nt: TGTGCCAGCAGTGAAGGTCGGCTAGCGGGAGGGCCTGGGGAGACCCAGTACTTC; cdr3_aa: CASSEGRLAGGPGETQYF
clone_size: .; d_call: .; j_call: TRBJ1-2; v_call: TRBV2; cdr3_nt: TGTGCCAGCAGTGAGTACACGGAGGCCTACTATGGCTACACCTTC; cdr3_aa: CASSEYTEAYYGYTF
clone_size: .; d_call: .; j_call: TRBJ1-1; v_call: TRBV11-3; cdr3_nt: TGTGCCACCCACGACAGGCTGAACACTGAAGCTTTCTTT; cdr3_aa: CATHDRLNTEAFF
clone_size: .; d_call: .; j_call: TRBJ2-3; v_call: TRBV4-1; cdr3_nt: TGCGCCAGCAGTCAGATTCCTAATGGGATAGATACGCAGTATTTT; cdr3_aa: CASSQIPNGIDTQYF
clone_size: once; d_call: .; j_call: TRBJ2-7; v_call: TRBV7-9; cdr3_nt: TGTGCCAGCAGCTTAGTCGGGGTGAGTGAGCAGTACTTC; cdr3_aa: CASSLVGVSEQYF
clone_size: .; d_call: TRBD2; j_call: TRBJ2-1; v_call: TRBV11-3; cdr3_nt: TGTGCCAGCAGCTTGGGACTTAGCGGGAGTCAACATGAGCAGTTCTTC; cdr3_aa: CASSLGLSGSQHEQFF
clone_size: .; d_call: TRBD1; j_call: TRBJ1-2; v_call: TRBV28; cdr3_nt: TGTGCCACCGGGACAGGGGGTAAGGGCTACACCTTC; cdr3_aa: CATGTGGKGYTF
clone_size: .; d_call: .; j_call: TRBJ1-4; v_call: TRBV5-1; cdr3_nt: TGCGCCAGCAGCTTGTTCAGTAACCAAAATGAAAAACTGTTTTTT; cdr3_aa: CASSLFSNQNEKLFF
clone_size: .; d_call: .; j_call: TRBJ2-2; v_call: TRBV2; cdr3_nt: TGTGCCAGCAGTGAATCGCTCAGCGTACTCACCGGGGAGCTGTTTTTT; cdr3_aa: CASSESLSVLTGELFF
clone_size: .; d_call: TRBD2; j_call: TRBJ2-5; v_call: TRBV5-1; cdr3_nt: TGCGCCAGCAGCTTGGCCGGGGGGAGTGGGGAGACCCAGTACTTC; cdr3_aa: CASSLAGGSGETQYF
clone_size: .; d_call: .; j_call: TRBJ2-7; v_call: TRBV10-3; cdr3_nt: TGTGCCATCAGTGAGTTAAAGAAGCCCTACGAGCAGTACTTC; cdr3_aa: CAISELKKPYEQYF
clone_size: .; d_call: TRBD2; j_call: TRBJ2-5; v_call: TRBV5-1; cdr3_nt: TGCGCCAGCAGCTTGGGGACTAGCGGGGGAGGGGGCCAAGAGACCCAGTACTTC; cdr3_aa: CASSLGTSGGGGQETQYF
clone_size: .; d_call: TRBD1; j_call: TRBJ1-4; v_call: TRBV19; cdr3_nt: TGTGCCAGTAGTAGGGGGACAGGGGCCTTTCGCTCTAATGAAAAACTGTTTTTT; cdr3_aa: CASSRGTGAFRSNEKLFF
clone_size: once; d_call: .; j_call: TRBJ1-3; v_call: TRBV4-1; cdr3_nt: TGCGCCAGCAGCCAAGGGACCGTTTATGACACCATATATTTT; cdr3_aa: CASSQGTVYDTIYF
clone_size: .; d_call: TRBD1; j_call: TRBJ1-2; v_call: TRBV19; cdr3_nt: TGTGCCAGTAGTATGTGGGGACAGGGAGAGGGCTATGGCTACACCTTC; cdr3_aa: CASSMWGQGEGYGYTF
clone_size: .; d_call: .; j_call: TRBJ2-3; v_call: TRBV10-3; cdr3_nt: TGTGCCATCAGTGGAGGGACTAGCACAGATACGCAGTATTTT; cdr3_aa: CAISGGTSTDTQYF
clone_size: .; d_call: TRBD1; j_call: TRBJ1-1; v_call: TRBV2; cdr3_nt: TGTGCCAGCAGTGAGGGGACAGCTGCCACTGAAGCTTTCTTT; cdr3_aa: CASSEGTAATEAFF
clone_size: .; d_call: TRBD2; j_call: TRBJ2-1; v_call: TRBV7-9; cdr3_nt: TGTGCCAGCAGGGGGTTAGCGGGATCCTACAATGAGCAGTTCTTC; cdr3_aa: CASRGLAGSYNEQFF
clone_size: .; d_call: TRBD1; j_call: TRBJ1-4; v_call: TRBV30; cdr3_nt: TGTGCCGCAACCAGGGGGGGGTATGAAAAACTGTTTTTT; cdr3_aa: CAATRGGYEKLFF
clone_size: .; d_call: .; j_call: TRBJ1-5; v_call: TRBV18; cdr3_nt: TGTGCCAGCTCACCAGGGGGGAATCAGCCCCAGCATTTT; cdr3_aa: CASSPGGNQPQHF
clone_size: .; d_call: .; j_call: TRBJ1-2; v_call: TRBV27; cdr3_nt: TGTGCCAGCAGTGCCACAGGGCACGGCTACACCTTC; cdr3_aa: CASSATGHGYTF
clone_size: .; d_call: .; j_call: TRBJ2-6; v_call: TRBV7-3; cdr3_nt: TGTGCCAGCAGCCTTGGCGGTACTGGGGCCAACGTCCTGACTTTC; cdr3_aa: CASSLGGTGANVLTF
clone_size: .; d_call: TRBD2; j_call: TRBJ2-3; v_call: TRBV9; cdr3_nt: TGTGCCAGCAGCGTAGCGGGTAGCGGGAGCACAGATACGCAGTATTTT; cdr3_aa: CASSVAGSGSTDTQYF
clone_size: .; d_call: .; j_call: TRBJ1-4; v_call: TRBV5-1; cdr3_nt: TGCGCCAGCACCCCCGGGGGGCACTCTAATGAAAAACTGTTTTTT; cdr3_aa: CASTPGGHSNEKLFF
clone_size: .; d_call: .; j_call: TRBJ2-1; v_call: TRBV6-1; cdr3_nt: .; cdr3_aa: CASRPVRFGEGEQFF
clone_size: .; d_call: .; j_call: TRBJ2-3; v_call: TRBV19; cdr3_nt: TGTGCCAGTAGTAACGGGTTATTCACAGATACGCAGTATTTT; cdr3_aa: CASSNGLFTDTQYF
clone_size: .; d_call: TRBD2; j_call: TRBJ2-5; v_call: TRBV18; cdr3_nt: TGTGCCAGCTCACAATCCCTGGGGCTAGCGGGCGCAACCCAGTACTTC; cdr3_aa: CASSQSLGLAGATQYF
clone_size: .; d_call: TRBD1; j_call: TRBJ1-5; v_call: TRBV9; cdr3_nt: TGTGCCAGCAGCCGACAGGGTTGGGGCAATCAGCCCCAGCATTTT; cdr3_aa: CASSRQGWGNQPQHF
clone_size: .; d_call: TRBD2; j_call: TRBJ2-6; v_call: TRBV6-5; cdr3_nt: TGTGCCAGCAGTTCATCCGGGGGGACTGGGGCCAACGTCCTGACTTTC; cdr3_aa: CASSSSGGTGANVLTF
clone_size: .; d_call: .; j_call: TRBJ2-1; v_call: TRBV9; cdr3_nt: TGTGCCAGCAGCCCTCGATCGAGTAACGCAAATGAGCAGTTCTTC; cdr3_aa: CASSPRSSNANEQFF
clone_size: .; d_call: .; j_call: TRBJ2-5; v_call: TRBV6-6; cdr3_nt: TGTGCCAGCAAGAACGCTTTAATGGGGGAGACCCAGTACTTC; cdr3_aa: CASKNALMGETQYF
clone_size: .; d_call: .; j_call: TRBJ1-2; v_call: TRBV6-5; cdr3_nt: TGTGCCAGCAGTTCGAGGCGGGGTACTAACTATGGCTACACCTTC; cdr3_aa: CASSSRRGTNYGYTF
clone_size: .; d_call: TRBD1; j_call: TRBJ2-7; v_call: TRBV5-5; cdr3_nt: TGTGCCATCCTGGGACAGGGACCCTACGAGCAGTACTTC; cdr3_aa: CAILGQGPYEQYF
clone_size: .; d_call: TRBD2; j_call: TRBJ2-7; v_call: TRBV6-1; cdr3_nt: TGTGCTAGCAGTGACTCTAGCGGCTACGAGCAGTACTTC; cdr3_aa: CASSDSSGYEQYF
clone_size: .; d_call: .; j_call: TRBJ1-1; v_call: TRBV10-3; cdr3_nt: TGTGCCATCAGTGAGTCAGGGACGAACACTGAAGCTTTCTTT; cdr3_aa: CAISESGTNTEAFF